A single sample is the source of the 32 T cell receptor beta chains below, sequenced in a study of OX40 agonist ivuxolimab in advanced cancers. The method was immunoSEQ multiplex PCR; TCRdb's version includes in-frame clones alone and lacks a portion of them. Of 25,000 to 40,000 clones in the sample, over 80% were seen once. The material sequenced was CD4+ or CD8+ T cells sorted from blood, taken in a trial of the OX40 agonist ivuxolimab. The receptors here all came from an adult with an advanced solid tumor such as melanoma, head and neck, liver or kidney cancer.

This clone was recorded once. The CDR3 DNA sequence: TGTGCCTGGAGTGGAGGCGAGAGGATAACTAGCGGGAGCTCCTACAATGAGCAGTTCTTC. Amino acid sequence: CAWSGGERITSGSSYNEQFF. The chain is built from TRBV30 and TRBJ2-1; 11 nucleotides agree with TRBD2. V dropped 1 base and J dropped 0; count of bases not matched to a gene: 14. CDR1 GTSNPN and CDR2 SVGIG come from the germline V gene (reference sequence). This CDR3 has 20 residues.

The rearrangement uses TRBV4-1 and TRBJ2-7; D is ambiguous. V was cut by 0 bases and J by 0 bases, with 12 bases left in between. Germline V lookup: CDR1 MGHRA, CDR2 YSYEKL. The CDR3 totals 16 residues. CDR3 residues: CASSQDKELSSYEQYF. The CDR3 coding sequence is TGCGCCAGCAGCCAAGATAAGGAGTTAAGCTCCTACGAGCAGTACTTC.

This clone was counted a single time. The chain couples TRBV6-6 to TRBJ1-1; TRBD1 might be the D (5 bases). This CDR3 region has 16 residues. CDR1 is MNHNY, CDR2 SVGAGI, per germline (reference sequence). V lost 2 bases, J lost 6 bases, and 19 bases lay in between. CDR3 nucleotide sequence: TGTGCCAGCAGTTACGTACTCGGGGCGGCCGGCGCTGAAGCTTTCTTT. Its translation is CASSYVLGAAGAEAFF.

V usage is TRBV5-5 and J usage is TRBJ2-7, with 8 bases identical to TRBD1. Trimming took 0 bases from V and 5 from J; bases not matched to a gene: 7. The CDR3 is 15 residues long. Per germline, CDR1 SGHKS and CDR2 YYEKEE (reference sequence). CDR3 DNA: TGTGCCAGCAGCTTGGGACAGGGGAACCCCCACGAGCAGTACTTC. This codes for CASSLGQGNPHEQYF. The entire variable domain, with the rest obtained from reference TRBV5-5 and TRBJ2-7, is as follows: DAGVTQSPTHLIKTRGQQVTLRCSPISGHKSVSWYQQVLGQGPQFIFQYYEKEERGRGNFPDRFSARQFPNYSSELNVNALLLGDSALYLCASSLGQGNPHEQYFGPGTRLTVT.

J is TRBJ2-2 and V is TRBV4-3, with D uncertain. The V and J ends lost 0 bases and 3 bases respectively, with 8 bases between them. This CDR3 comprises 15 residues. In germline, CDR1 is LGHNA, CDR2 YSLEER. The CDR3: CASSQDNSYTGELFF. In nucleotides, the CDR3 is TGCGCCAGCAGCCAAGATAACAGCTACACCGGGGAGCTGTTTTTT.

This clone occurred many times. This CDR3 is also generated by other DNA sequences in the sample. The CDR3 sequence: CASSRRGNTGELFF. CDR3 nucleotide sequence: TGTGCCAGCAGCCGGCGGGGAAACACCGGGGAGCTGTTTTTT. The genes are TRBV11-2 and TRBJ2-2, with D possibly matching TRBD2 (6 bases). Germline-derived CDR1 and CDR2 are SGHAT and FQNNGV. The germline V and J ends were trimmed by 5 bases and 2 bases, with 9 bases remaining between them. This CDR3 has 14 residues. Full variable domain (missing parts from reference TRBV11-2 and TRBJ2-2): EAGVAQSPRYKIIEKRQSVAFWCNPISGHATLYWYQQILGQGPKLLIQFQNNGVVDDSQLPKDRFSAERLKGVDSTLKIQPAKLEDSAVYLCASSRRGNTGELFFGEGSRLTVL.

The genes are TRBV4-3 and TRBJ2-1, with D maybe TRBD1 (6 bases). The CDR3 length is 14 residues. The germline gives CDR1 LGHNA, CDR2 YSLEER. V lost 1 base and J 5 bases, leaving 9 bases between the germline ends. The CDR3 region is CASSQADRNNEQFF. The CDR3 nucleotides are TGCGCCAGCAGCCAAGCCGACAGGAACAATGAGCAGTTCTTC.

A single count supports this clone. The chain links TRBV7-9 to TRBJ1-2; TRBD1 is a possible D gene (5 bases). V shed 1 base and J shed 10 bases, with 13 bases lying between them. CDR1 and CDR2 (germline): SEHNR, FQNEAQ (reference sequence). This CDR3 region has 13 residues. The CDR3 sequence: CASSLGRERIYTF. The CDR3 DNA reads TGTGCCAGCAGCTTAGGCAGGGAACGCATCTACACCTTC.

This clone was counted ten times or more. The V gene is TRBV28, the J gene TRBJ2-2; D is uncertain. Germline values: CDR1 MDHEN, CDR2 SYDVKM. The germline V and J ends were trimmed by 6 bases and 2 bases, with 10 bases remaining between them. The CDR3 has 14 residues. This CDR3 reads CASSQSPNTGELFF. DNA for the CDR3: TGTGCCAGCAGCCAGAGCCCCAACACCGGGGAGCTGTTTTTT.

This chain connects TRBV28 to TRBJ1-5; the D is unclear. V dropped 6 bases and J dropped 0 bases, with 18 bases sitting between them. This CDR3 is 17 amino acids long. The germline V gene encodes CDR1 MDHEN and CDR2 SYDVKM. This CDR3 reads CASRTSATVYSNQPQHF. The CDR3 DNA is TGTGCCAGCAGGACCTCGGCGACCGTCTATAGCAATCAGCCCCAGCATTTT.

The chain joins TRBV5-1 to TRBJ2-2; 10 bases align to TRBD2. The trim removed 5 bases at V and 1 base at J, leaving 2 bases unmatched. Germline V gene data show CDR1 as SGHRS and CDR2 as YFSETQ. The length of the CDR3 is 15 residues. The CDR3, as DNA: TGCGCCAGCAGACGGACTAGCGGGAACACCGGGGAGCTGTTTTTT. Protein product: CASRRTSGNTGELFF.

The gene calls are TRBV10-3 and TRBJ2-7, with D unresolved. Trimming stripped 7 bases from V and 2 bases from J, with 9 bases between. The CDR3 is 12 amino acids. CDR1 is ENHRY and CDR2 is SYGVKD in the germline V gene. In nucleotides, the CDR3 is TGTGCCATCATGAGTGACACCTACGAGCAGTACTTC. It encodes CAIMSDTYEQYF.

This chain uses TRBV29-1 with TRBJ2-7; 10 bases line up with TRBD1. This CDR3 is built from 12 residues. V dropped 7 bases and J dropped 5; count of bases not matched to a gene: 5. Germline-derived CDR1 and CDR2 are SQVTM and ANQGSEA. The CDR3 DNA is TGCAGCGCTCCCGGACAGGGGGACGAGCAGTACTTC. Residues: CSAPGQGDEQYF.

Within the sample, this clone is medium-sized. The V call is TRBV4-1, the J call TRBJ1-1, with D tentatively TRBD1 (6 bases). The germline V gene has CDR1 MGHRA and CDR2 YSYEKL. Between the trimmed V and J ends, which lost 0 bases and 11 bases, there was a span of 10 bases. This CDR3 is 12 amino acids long. The CDR3 region is CASSQDRTDAFF. In DNA form, the CDR3 reads TGCGCCAGCAGCCAAGATCGGACAGACGCTTTCTTT.

The chain joins TRBV28 to TRBJ2-5, with D possibly being TRBD2 (5 bases). V lost 5 bases and J lost 4, with 17 bases in between. The CDR3 has 15 amino acids. Germline assignment: CDR1 MDHEN and CDR2 SYDVKM. The CDR3 sequence is CASSTPGKAGETQYF. Here the CDR3 DNA reads TGTGCCAGCAGTACCCCCGGGAAAGCCGGAGAGACCCAGTACTTC.

The genes are TRBV27 and TRBJ2-1; no clear D gene. Germline values: CDR1 MNHEY, CDR2 SMNVEV (reference sequence). The CDR3 is 14 residues long. Trimming shortened V by 3 bases and J by 3 bases, and 9 bases separated the two germline ends. CDR3 sequence reads: CASSFPGSYNEQFF. CDR3 nucleotide sequence: TGTGCCAGCAGTTTTCCCGGAAGCTACAATGAGCAGTTCTTC.

This clone was counted only a few times. The chain recombines TRBV25-1 with TRBJ1-1; D gene uncertain. V was trimmed by 4 bases and J by 8 bases, leaving 5 bases between them. The CDR3 has 10 amino acids. Germline V gene lookup returns CDR1 MGHDK and CDR2 SYGVNS. The CDR3 DNA is TGTGCCAGCAGTGCGGGGGAAGCTTTCTTT. It translates to CASSAGEAFF.

The chain combines TRBV30 with TRBJ2-7; D may be TRBD2 (5 bases). CDR1 is GTSNPN, CDR2 SVGIG, per germline (reference sequence). The V end lost 0 bases, the J end lost 2 bases, and 17 bases lay between the germline ends. This CDR3 region has 16 residues. CDR3 in DNA: TGTGCCTGGAGTGTGACGGGATACGACGCAACCTACGAGCAGTACTTC. Amino acid sequence: CAWSVTGYDATYEQYF.

V and J are TRBV6-1 and TRBJ1-3; D not certain. CDR1 MNHNS and CDR2 SASEGT come from the germline V gene. Trimming took 7 bases from V and 4 from J, leaving 14 bases between them. CDR3 length: 14 residues. Here the CDR3 reads CASMVGGSGNTIYF. The CDR3 DNA reads as TGTGCCAGCATGGTTGGTGGCAGCGGAAACACCATATATTTT.

For the CDR3, the DNA is TGTGCCAGCAGCCCCGGGACAGGGAGCGAGCAGTACTTC. Protein: CASSPGTGSEQYF. V usage is TRBV7-9 and J usage is TRBJ2-7; 9 positions agree with TRBD1. This CDR3 region has 13 residues. CDR1 and CDR2 (germline): SEHNR, FQNEAQ (reference sequence). Trimming cost V 5 bases and J 6 bases; bases outside gene matches: 5. The variable domain in full, with the rest retrieved from reference TRBV7-9 and TRBJ2-7, is DTGVSQNPRHKITKRGQNVTFRCDPISEHNRLYWYRQTLGQGPEFLTYFQNEAQLEKSRLLSDRFSAERPKGSFSTLEIQRTEQGDSAMYLCASSPGTGSEQYFGPGTRLTVT.

This chain connects TRBV6-1 to TRBJ2-1; no definite D call. The V gene's germline CDR1 is MNHNS and CDR2 SASEGT. The CDR3 has 13 amino acids. V lost 4 bases and J lost 3, with 7 bases in between. The CDR3 DNA is TGTGCCAGCAGTGCTGTTAGCTACAATGAGCAGTTCTTC. It is translated as CASSAVSYNEQFF.

The chain is built from TRBV21-1 and TRBJ1-2. TRBV21-1 is recorded as a pseudogene. The CDR3 is made up of 18 amino acids. The CDR3 reads CASSKGVYGGTSNYGYTF. The CDR3 DNA reads TGTGCCAGCAGCAAAGGGGTCTACGGGGGCACCTCTAACTATGGCTACACCTTC.

The rearrangement uses TRBV4-1 and TRBJ1-2; D might be TRBD1 (6 bases). The CDR3 extends over 16 amino acids. In germline, CDR1 is MGHRA, CDR2 YSYEKL. Trimming took off 0 bases at V and 3 bases at J, with 14 bases between the two ends. The CDR3 sequence: CASSQDRSGGYYGYTF. The CDR3 DNA reads TGCGCCAGCAGCCAAGATCGCTCCGGGGGCTACTATGGCTACACCTTC.

V is TRBV5-1 and J is TRBJ2-7; D assignment may be TRBD1 or TRBD2 (5 bases each). Germline CDR1 is SGHRS and CDR2 is YFSETQ. V dropped 4 bases and J dropped 2 bases, with 16 bases sitting between them. The CDR3 length is 15 residues. Written as DNA, the CDR3 is TGCGCCAGCAGCGCCCGGGACGTTGACCCCTACGAGCAGTACTTC. It yields the protein CASSARDVDPYEQYF.

The rearrangement joins TRBV5-5 to TRBJ2-7; D is undetermined. The CDR3 consists of 13 residues. Germline-derived CDR1 and CDR2 are SGHKS and YYEKEE (reference sequence). The V end was cut by 5 bases, the J end by 5 bases, with 14 bases between. CDR3 in amino acids: CASRPGLGDEQYF. As DNA, the CDR3 is TGTGCCAGCAGACCCGGCCTCGGCGACGAGCAGTACTTC.

This sequence joins TRBV25-1 and TRBJ2-7, with D perhaps TRBD1 or TRBD2 (5 bases each). V was cut by 3 bases and J by 9 bases, with 15 bases left in between. The germline gives CDR1 MGHDK, CDR2 SYGVNS. CDR3 length equals 13 residues. DNA for the CDR3: TGTGCCAGCAGTGACCCGGCAGGGAGAGTGCAGTACTTC. It codes for CASSDPAGRVQYF.

The J gene is TRBJ2-3, the V gene TRBV7-2; perhaps TRBD2 as D (7 bases). In germline, CDR1 is SGHTA, CDR2 FQGNSA. Trimming left V 5 bases short and J 1 base short, with 13 bases between. The CDR3 totals 15 residues. CDR3: CASSLGGAGTDTQYF. CDR3 sequence (DNA): TGTGCCAGCAGCCTAGGGGGGGCAGGCACAGATACGCAGTATTTT.

The rearrangement joins TRBV28 to TRBJ2-5; either TRBD1 or TRBD2 may supply D (5 bases each). Germline V lookup: CDR1 MDHEN, CDR2 SYDVKM. With 4 bases removed from V and 4 bases from J, the gap between germline ends came to 10 bases. The CDR3 is 13 residues long. The CDR3 DNA reads TGTGCCAGCAGTTCCAAGGGGAGAGAGACCCAGTACTTC. Its protein product is CASSSKGRETQYF.

The chain recombines TRBV28 with TRBJ2-1, with TRBD2 matching 8 bases. After removal of 7 bases from V and 5 bases from J, the junction contained 7 bases not matched to a gene. Per germline, CDR1 MDHEN and CDR2 SYDVKM. This CDR3 has 14 residues. CDR3 coding DNA: TGTGCCAGCAAGGGAGCGGGGGAAAACAATGAGCAGTTCTTC. Encoded protein: CASKGAGENNEQFF.

J is TRBJ1-2 and V is TRBV4-1; TRBD1 is a possible D gene (6 bases). This CDR3 has 16 residues. Trimming left V 3 bases short and J 7 bases short, with 21 bases between. Germline V CDR1 and CDR2: MGHRA, YSYEKL. The CDR3 sequence: CASSQIPWAGDRGYTF. CDR3 nucleotide sequence: TGCGCCAGCAGCCAGATACCCTGGGCAGGGGATCGTGGCTACACCTTC.

V gene TRBV2 combines with J gene TRBJ2-1; 12 nucleotides match TRBD2. The J segment lost 6 bases and the V segment lost 6 bases, leaving 3 bases of the junction unmatched. CDR1 and CDR2 (germline): SNHLY, FYNNEI. This CDR3 is built from 14 residues. CDR3 DNA: TGTGCCAGCAGGACTAGCGGGGGTTTCAATGAGCAGTTCTTC. Translating gives CASRTSGGFNEQFF.

The chain joins TRBV7-2 to TRBJ1-2; D possibly corresponds to TRBD1 (5 bases). The V end lost 3 bases, the J end lost 3 bases, and 11 bases lay between the germline ends. CDR3 length: 14 amino acids. In germline, CDR1 is SGHTA, CDR2 FQGNSA. CDR3 nucleotide sequence: TGTGCCAGCAGCTTTGGGACGGACCACTATGGCTACACCTTC. This encodes CASSFGTDHYGYTF.